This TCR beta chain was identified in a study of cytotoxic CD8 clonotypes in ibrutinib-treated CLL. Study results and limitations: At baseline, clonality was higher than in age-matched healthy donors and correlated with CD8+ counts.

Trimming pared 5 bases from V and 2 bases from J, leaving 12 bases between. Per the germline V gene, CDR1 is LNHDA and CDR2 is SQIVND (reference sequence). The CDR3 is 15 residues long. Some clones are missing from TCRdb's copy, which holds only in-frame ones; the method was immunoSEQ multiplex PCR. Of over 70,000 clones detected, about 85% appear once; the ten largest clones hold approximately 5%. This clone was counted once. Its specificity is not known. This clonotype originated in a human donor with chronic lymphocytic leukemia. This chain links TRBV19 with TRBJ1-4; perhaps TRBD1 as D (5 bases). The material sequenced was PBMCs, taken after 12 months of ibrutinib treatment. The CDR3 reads CASSQRRDTNEKLFF. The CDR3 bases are TGTGCCAGTAGTCAGCGCCGGGACACTAATGAAAAACTGTTTTTT.